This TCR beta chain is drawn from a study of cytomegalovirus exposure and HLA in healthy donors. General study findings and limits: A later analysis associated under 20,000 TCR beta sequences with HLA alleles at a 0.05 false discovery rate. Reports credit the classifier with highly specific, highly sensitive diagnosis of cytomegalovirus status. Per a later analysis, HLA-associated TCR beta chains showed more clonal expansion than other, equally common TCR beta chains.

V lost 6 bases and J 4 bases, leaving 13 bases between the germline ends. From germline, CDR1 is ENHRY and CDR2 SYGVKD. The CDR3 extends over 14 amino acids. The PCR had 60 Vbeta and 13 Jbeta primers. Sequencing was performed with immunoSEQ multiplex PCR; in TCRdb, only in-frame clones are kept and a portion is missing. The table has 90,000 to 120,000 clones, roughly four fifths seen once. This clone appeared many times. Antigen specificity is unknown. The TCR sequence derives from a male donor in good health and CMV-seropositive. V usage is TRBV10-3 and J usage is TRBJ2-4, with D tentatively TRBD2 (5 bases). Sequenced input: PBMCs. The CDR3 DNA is TGTGCCATCAGCGGTCTAGCCACAAAAAACATTCAGTACTTC. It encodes CAISGLATKNIQYF.